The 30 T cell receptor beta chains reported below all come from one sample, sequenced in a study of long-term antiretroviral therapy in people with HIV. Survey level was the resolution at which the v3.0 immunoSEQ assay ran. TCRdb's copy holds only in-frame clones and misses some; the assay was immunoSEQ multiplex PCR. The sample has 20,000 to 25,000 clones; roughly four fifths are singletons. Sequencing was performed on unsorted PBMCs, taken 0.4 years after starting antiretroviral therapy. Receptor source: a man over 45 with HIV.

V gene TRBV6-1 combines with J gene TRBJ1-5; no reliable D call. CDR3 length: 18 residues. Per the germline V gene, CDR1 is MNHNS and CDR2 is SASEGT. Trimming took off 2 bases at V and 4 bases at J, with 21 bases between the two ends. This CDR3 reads CASSERRGGGSNNQPQHF. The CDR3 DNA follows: TGTGCCAGCAGTGAACGTCGGGGAGGAGGTTCGAATAATCAGCCCCAGCATTTT.

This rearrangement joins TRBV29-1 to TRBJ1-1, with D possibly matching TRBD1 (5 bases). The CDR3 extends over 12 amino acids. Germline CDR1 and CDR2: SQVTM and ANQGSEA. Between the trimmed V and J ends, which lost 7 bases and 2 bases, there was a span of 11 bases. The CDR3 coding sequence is TGCAGCGCTAGGGGTCTCAACACTGAAGCTTTCTTT. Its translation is CSARGLNTEAFF.

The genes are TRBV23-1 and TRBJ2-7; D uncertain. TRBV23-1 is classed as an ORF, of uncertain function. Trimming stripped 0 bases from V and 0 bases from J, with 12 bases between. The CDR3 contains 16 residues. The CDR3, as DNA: TGCGCCAGCAGTCAATCGGGGTCGGAGAGCTCCTACGAGCAGTACTTC. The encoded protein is CASSQSGSESSYEQYF.

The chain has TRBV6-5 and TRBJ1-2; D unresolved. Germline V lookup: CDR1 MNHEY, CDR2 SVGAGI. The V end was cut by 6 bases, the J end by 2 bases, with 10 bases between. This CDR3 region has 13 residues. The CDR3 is CASRRQANYGYTF. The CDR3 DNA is TGTGCCAGCAGACGTCAGGCGAACTATGGCTACACCTTC.

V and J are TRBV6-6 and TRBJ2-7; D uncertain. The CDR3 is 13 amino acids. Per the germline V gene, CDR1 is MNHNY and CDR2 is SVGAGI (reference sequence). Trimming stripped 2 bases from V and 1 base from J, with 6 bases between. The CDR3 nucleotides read TGTGCCAGCAGTTACGAGGAGTCCTACGAGCAGTACTTC. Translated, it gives CASSYEESYEQYF.

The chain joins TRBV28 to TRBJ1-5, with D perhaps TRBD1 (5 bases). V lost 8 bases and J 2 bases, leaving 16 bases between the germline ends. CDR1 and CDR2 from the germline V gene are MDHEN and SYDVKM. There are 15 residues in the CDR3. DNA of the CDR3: TGTGCCAGCCGCCCGAACGGGGGAGGCAATCAGCCCCAGCATTTT. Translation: CASRPNGGGNQPQHF.

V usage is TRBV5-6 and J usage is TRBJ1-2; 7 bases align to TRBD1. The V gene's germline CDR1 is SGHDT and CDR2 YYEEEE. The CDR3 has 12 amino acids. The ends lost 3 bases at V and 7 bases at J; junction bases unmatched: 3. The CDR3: CASSSTGFGYTF. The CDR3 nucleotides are TGTGCCAGCAGCTCGACAGGGTTTGGCTACACCTTC. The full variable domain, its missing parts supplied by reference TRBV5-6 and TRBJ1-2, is DAGVTQSPTHLIKTRGQQVTLRCSPKSGHDTVSWYQQALGQGPQFIFQYYEEEERQRGNFPDRFSGHQFPNYSSELNVNALLLGDSALYLCASSSTGFGYTFGSGTRLTVV.

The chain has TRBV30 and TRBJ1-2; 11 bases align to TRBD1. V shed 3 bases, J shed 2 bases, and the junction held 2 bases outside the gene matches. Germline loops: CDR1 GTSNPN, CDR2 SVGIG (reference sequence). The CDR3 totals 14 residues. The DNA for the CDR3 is TGTGCCTGGAGGGGGGACAGGGGGAACTATGGCTACACCTTC. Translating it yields CAWRGDRGNYGYTF.

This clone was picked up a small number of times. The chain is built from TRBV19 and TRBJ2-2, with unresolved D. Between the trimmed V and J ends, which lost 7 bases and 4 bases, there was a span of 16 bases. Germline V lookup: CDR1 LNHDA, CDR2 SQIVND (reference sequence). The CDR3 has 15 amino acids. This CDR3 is CASTPSRSGTGELFF. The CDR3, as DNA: TGTGCCAGTACACCCTCGAGGTCGGGCACCGGGGAGCTGTTTTTT.

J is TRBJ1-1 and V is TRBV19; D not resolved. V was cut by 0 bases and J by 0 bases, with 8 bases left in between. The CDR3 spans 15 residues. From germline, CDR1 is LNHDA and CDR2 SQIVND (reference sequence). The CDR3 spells CASSIDGPLNTEAFF. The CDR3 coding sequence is TGTGCCAGTAGTATAGATGGACCACTGAACACTGAAGCTTTCTTT.

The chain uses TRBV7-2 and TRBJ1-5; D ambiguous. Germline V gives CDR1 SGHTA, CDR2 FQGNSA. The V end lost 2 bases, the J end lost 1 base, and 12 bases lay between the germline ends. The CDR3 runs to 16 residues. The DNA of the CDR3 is TGTGCCAGCAGCTTACGAACGGGTGGGAGCAATCAGCCCCAGCATTTT. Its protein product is CASSLRTGGSNQPQHF.

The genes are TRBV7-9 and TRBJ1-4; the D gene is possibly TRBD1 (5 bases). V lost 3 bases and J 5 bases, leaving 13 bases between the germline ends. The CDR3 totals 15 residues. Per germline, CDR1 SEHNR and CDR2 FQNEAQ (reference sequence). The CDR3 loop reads CASSLGETQNEKLFF. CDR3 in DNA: TGTGCCAGCAGCTTGGGGGAAACCCAGAATGAAAAACTGTTTTTT.

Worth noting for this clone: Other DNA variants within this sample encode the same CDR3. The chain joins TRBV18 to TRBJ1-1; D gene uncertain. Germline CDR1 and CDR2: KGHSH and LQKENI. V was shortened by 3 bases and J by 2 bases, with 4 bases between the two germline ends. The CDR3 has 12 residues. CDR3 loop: CASSPQNTEAFF. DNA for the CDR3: TGTGCCAGCTCACCCCAAAACACTGAAGCTTTCTTT.

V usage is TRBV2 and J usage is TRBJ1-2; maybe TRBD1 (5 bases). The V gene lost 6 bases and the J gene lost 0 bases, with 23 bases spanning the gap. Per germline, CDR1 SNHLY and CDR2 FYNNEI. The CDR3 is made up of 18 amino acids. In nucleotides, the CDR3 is TGTGCCAGCAGAAGATTAGAGGTCGGGGGTACAGCTAACTATGGCTACACCTTC. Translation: CASRRLEVGGTANYGYTF. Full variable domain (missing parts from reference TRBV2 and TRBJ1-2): EPEVTQTPSHQVTQMGQEVILRCVPISNHLYFYWYRQILGQKVEFLVSFYNNEISEKSEIFDDQFSVERPDGSNFTLKIRSTKLEDSAMYFCASRRLEVGGTANYGYTFGSGTRLTVV.

CDR3 protein: CASSLPANTEAFF. The CDR3 DNA sequence: TGTGCCAGCAGCTTACCGGCGAACACTGAAGCTTTCTTT. The chain employs TRBV7-9 and TRBJ1-1; D not resolved. Germline V CDR1 and CDR2: SEHNR, FQNEAQ (reference sequence). The ends were cut back, 2 bases at V and 1 base at J, with 5 bases in the middle. The CDR3 spans 13 residues.

The CDR3 spells CASSPGQGTTEAFF. In DNA, the CDR3 is TGCGCCAGCAGCCCAGGACAGGGGACCACTGAAGCTTTCTTT. This chain links TRBV10-1 with TRBJ1-1, with 9 bases that match TRBD1. Germline CDR1 reads WNHNN; CDR2 reads SYGVQD (reference sequence). With 6 bases clipped from V and 4 bases from J, the junction kept 6 bases outside the gene matches. This CDR3 is 14 amino acids long.

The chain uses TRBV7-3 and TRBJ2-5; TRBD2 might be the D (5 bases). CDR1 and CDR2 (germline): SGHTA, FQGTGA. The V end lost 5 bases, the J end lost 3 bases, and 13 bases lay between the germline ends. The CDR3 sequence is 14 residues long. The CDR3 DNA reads TGTGCCAGCAGCCCGGACTCCCGAAAAGAGACCCAGTACTTC. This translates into CASSPDSRKETQYF.

This chain's CDR3 is CASSPGQGGLANEKLFF. The CDR3 DNA sequence: TGTGCCAGCAGCCCCGGACAGGGAGGGTTGGCTAATGAAAAACTGTTTTTT. The V call is TRBV5-8, the J call TRBJ1-4, with TRBD1 matching 8 bases. V lost 4 bases and J lost 3; bases outside the gene matches: 11. This CDR3 has 17 amino acids. Germline V gene sequence: CDR1 SGHTS, CDR2 YDEGEE.

CDR3 bases: TGTGCCAGCTCATCGGACAGGGCTGGCAATTCACCCCTCCACTTT. Its translation is CASSSDRAGNSPLHF. This chain links TRBV18 with TRBJ1-6, with TRBD1 matching over 8 bases. The V gene end was trimmed by 5 bases and the J gene end by 7 bases; junction bases not matched to a gene: 7. CDR3 length: 15 amino acids. The germline gives CDR1 KGHSH, CDR2 LQKENI. The full variable domain, rest sourced from reference TRBV18 and TRBJ1-6, is NAGVMQNPRHLVRRRGQEARLRCSPMKGHSHVYWYRQLPEEGLKFMVYLQKENIIDESGMPKERFSAEFPKEGPSILRIQQVVRGDSAAYFCASSSDRAGNSPLHFGNGTRLTVT.

Here the CDR3 reads CASSLVQGGDYGYTF. CDR3 in DNA: TGCGCCAGCAGCTTGGTCCAGGGGGGAGACTATGGCTACACCTTC. The chain recombines TRBV5-1 with TRBJ1-2; 7 bases align to TRBD1. The V gene end was trimmed by 0 bases and the J gene end by 3 bases; junction bases not matched to a gene: 5. This CDR3 has 15 amino acids. Germline loops: CDR1 SGHRS, CDR2 YFSETQ.

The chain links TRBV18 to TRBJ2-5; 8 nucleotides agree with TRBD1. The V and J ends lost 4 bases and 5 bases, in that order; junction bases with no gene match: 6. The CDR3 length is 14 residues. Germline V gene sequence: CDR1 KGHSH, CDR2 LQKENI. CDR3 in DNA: TGTGCCAGCTCACAAGGACAGGGATGGGAGACCCAGTACTTC. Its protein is CASSQGQGWETQYF.

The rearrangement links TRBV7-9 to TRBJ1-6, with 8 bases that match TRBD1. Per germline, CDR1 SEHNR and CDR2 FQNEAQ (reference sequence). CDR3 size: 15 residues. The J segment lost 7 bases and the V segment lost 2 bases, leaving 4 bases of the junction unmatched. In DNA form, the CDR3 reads TGTGCCAGCAGCTTAAAGGACAGGGCGAATTCACCCCTCCACTTT. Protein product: CASSLKDRANSPLHF. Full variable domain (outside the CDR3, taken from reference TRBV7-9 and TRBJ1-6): DTGVSQNPRHKITKRGQNVTFRCDPISEHNRLYWYRQTLGQGPEFLTYFQNEAQLEKSRLLSDRFSAERPKGSFSTLEIQRTEQGDSAMYLCASSLKDRANSPLHFGNGTRLTVT.

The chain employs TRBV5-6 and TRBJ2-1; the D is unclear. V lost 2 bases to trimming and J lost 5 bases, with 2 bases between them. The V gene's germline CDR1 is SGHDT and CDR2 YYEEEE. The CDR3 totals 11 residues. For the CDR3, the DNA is TGTGCCAGCAGCTTAAACAATGAGCAGTTCTTC. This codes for CASSLNNEQFF. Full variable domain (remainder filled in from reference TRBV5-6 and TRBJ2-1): DAGVTQSPTHLIKTRGQQVTLRCSPKSGHDTVSWYQQALGQGPQFIFQYYEEEERQRGNFPDRFSGHQFPNYSSELNVNALLLGDSALYLCASSLNNEQFFGPGTRLTVL.

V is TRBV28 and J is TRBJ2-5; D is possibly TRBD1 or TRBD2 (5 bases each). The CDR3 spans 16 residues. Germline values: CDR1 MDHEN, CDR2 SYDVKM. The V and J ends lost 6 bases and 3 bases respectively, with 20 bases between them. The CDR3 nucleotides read TGTGCCAGCAGCCGCGAGAGGGGCCCGGTGAAAGAGACCCAGTACTTC. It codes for CASSRERGPVKETQYF.

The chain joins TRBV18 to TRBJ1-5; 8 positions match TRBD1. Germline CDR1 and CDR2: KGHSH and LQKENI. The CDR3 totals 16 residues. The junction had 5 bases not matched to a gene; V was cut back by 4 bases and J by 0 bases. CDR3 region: CASSLKTGDSNQPQHF. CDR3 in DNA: TGTGCCAGCTCACTAAAGACAGGGGATAGCAATCAGCCCCAGCATTTT.

The CDR3 DNA follows: TGTGCCAGCTCAACAGGGTATCGGACCGGGGAGCTGTTTTTT. Translation gives CASSTGYRTGELFF. The rearrangement joins TRBV18 to TRBJ2-2; D perhaps matches TRBD1 (6 bases). This CDR3 has 14 amino acids. Trimming took 5 bases from V and 5 from J, leaving 12 bases between them. CDR1 and CDR2 (germline): KGHSH, LQKENI.

The CDR3 coding sequence is TGTGCCAGCAGTTACTCGGGAGAGGGCAGGGCAGAGACCCAGTACTTC. Its translation is CASSYSGEGRAETQYF. The chain combines TRBV6-5 with TRBJ2-5, with D perhaps matching TRBD1 or TRBD2 (5 bases each). Germline CDR1 MNHEY, CDR2 SVGAGI. Trimming took off 0 bases at V and 4 bases at J, with 15 bases between the two ends. This CDR3 spans 16 amino acids.

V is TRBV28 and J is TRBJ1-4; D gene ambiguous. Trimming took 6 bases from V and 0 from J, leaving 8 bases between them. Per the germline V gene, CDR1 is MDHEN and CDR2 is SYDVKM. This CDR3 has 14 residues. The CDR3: CASSLSPTNEKLFF. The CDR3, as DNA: TGTGCCAGCAGCCTAAGCCCAACTAATGAAAAACTGTTTTTT.

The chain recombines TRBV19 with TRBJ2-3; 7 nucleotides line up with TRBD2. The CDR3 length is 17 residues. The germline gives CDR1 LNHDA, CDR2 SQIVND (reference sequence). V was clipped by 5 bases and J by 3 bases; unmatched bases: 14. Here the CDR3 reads CASSATLGLAATDTQYF. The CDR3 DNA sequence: TGTGCCAGTAGTGCGACCCTCGGGCTAGCGGCGACAGATACGCAGTATTTT.

The CDR3 protein is CASSPGRGLRPYEQYF. In DNA, the CDR3 is TGTGCCAGCAGCCCAGGTAGGGGACTGAGGCCCTACGAGCAGTACTTC. The rearrangement joins TRBV5-4 to TRBJ2-7, with D possibly matching TRBD2 (6 bases). V lost 4 bases to trimming and J lost 2 bases, with 19 bases between them. CDR1 and CDR2 from the germline V gene are SGHNT and YYREEE (reference sequence). The CDR3 loop spans 16 amino acids.